These 30 T cell receptor beta chains share one sample of origin, sequenced in a study of T cells in Graves' hyperthyroidism and ophthalmopathy (dated 2019 in TCRdb). The library was obtained by multiplex PCR. Data came from an Illumina HiSeq 2000. The TCR beta CDR3 regions were amplified from the RNA transcripts. A first-round RT-PCR of the TCR CDR3 used the HTBI primer set with the Qiagen OneStep RT-PCR kit. Starting from the raw public reads, TCRdb applied fastp trimming at Q25, assembled clones with MiXCR and retained in-frame beta chains. Under each unique CDR3 protein, matching rows form one entry showing the most common genes and DNA. The sample has around 200,000 distinct CDR3 sequences on record, approximately 16% of them singletons. The ten largest clones add up to about 45% of the sample. Sample: blood. These TCRs come from a man in his forties or fifties with Graves' hyperthyroidism.

As to this clonotype: This could be a read error, since a much larger clone is one nucleotide away. This chain links TRBV20-1 with TRBJ2-2; TRBD2 is a possible D gene (5 bases). The CDR3 is 12 residues long. Germline V lookup: CDR1 DFQATT, CDR2 SNEGSKA (reference sequence). The CDR3 DNA reads as TGCAGTGCTAGCAGCAACACCGGGGAGCTGGTTTTT. Protein: CSASSNTGELVF.

This chain uses TRBV6-1 with TRBJ2-7; TRBD1 matches at 8 bases. The germline V gene encodes CDR1 MNHNS and CDR2 SASEGT. The trim removed 2 bases at V and 4 bases at J, leaving 7 bases unmatched. The CDR3 runs 15 residues. The CDR3 DNA is TGTGCCAGCAGTGAAATGCAGGGGGCGCGGTACGAGCAGTACTTC. It is translated as CASSEMQGARYEQYF.

There are a few counts of this clonotype. This chain connects TRBV6-1 to TRBJ1-5; a possible D gene is TRBD1 (6 bases). CDR3 length: 15 amino acids. V lost 7 bases and J 5 bases, leaving 18 bases between the germline ends. The V gene's germline CDR1 is MNHNS and CDR2 SASEGT. The CDR3, as DNA: TGTGCCAGCAAAGAAACAGGGACCCTACATCAGCCCCAGCATTTT. This translates into CASKETGTLHQPQHF.

There are many counts of this clonotype. The rearrangement uses TRBV28 and TRBJ1-2; 9 nucleotides align to TRBD1. The germline CDR1 and CDR2 sequences are MDHEN and SYDVKM. With V trimmed by 6 bases and J by 5 bases, 4 bases remained unmatched. The CDR3 contains 13 residues. The CDR3 is CASRLQGAYGYTF. CDR3 DNA sequence: TGTGCCAGCAGACTACAGGGGGCGTATGGCTACACCTTC.

This clonotype showed up many times. V is TRBV3-1 and J is TRBJ2-1, with TRBD2 identical over 8 bases. The trim removed 2 bases at V and 4 bases at J, leaving 7 bases unmatched. The germline gives CDR1 LGHDT, CDR2 YNNKEL (reference sequence). CDR3 length: 16 residues. CDR3 in amino acids: CASSQSSGGGYNEQFF. The CDR3 region has the DNA TGTGCCAGCAGCCAATCTTCGGGGGGGGGTTACAATGAGCAGTTCTTC.

V is TRBV6-2 or TRBV6-3 and J is TRBJ1-1, with 8 bases identical to TRBD1. From germline, CDR1 is MNHEY and CDR2 SVGEGT. Trimming cost V 0 bases and J 6 bases; bases outside gene matches: 9. The length of the CDR3 is 16 residues. CDR3 bases: TGTGCCAGCAGTTACTCTAAGACAAGGGGACAGGCTGAAGCTTTCTTT. Its translation is CASSYSKTRGQAEAFF.

The chain has TRBV24-1 and TRBJ2-1; D is ambiguous. Germline CDR1 KGHDR, CDR2 SFDVKD. CDR3 length equals 11 residues. The V end was cut by 6 bases, the J end by 8 bases, with 7 bases between. The DNA of the CDR3 is TGTGCCACCAGTAGTCAGTATGAGCAGTTCTTC. Translation: CATSSQYEQFF.

The table lists this clonotype with a few counts. The chain uses TRBV6-4 and TRBJ2-1, with D perhaps matching TRBD2 (5 bases). Trimming took 6 bases from V and 4 from J, leaving 19 bases between them. The CDR3 loop spans 16 amino acids. Germline loops: CDR1 MRHNA, CDR2 SNTAGT. The CDR3: CASSRGGQPAYNEQFF. CDR3 sequence (DNA): TGTGCCAGCAGCCGGGGTGGGCAACCCGCATACAATGAGCAGTTCTTC.

In its sample, this clonotype was seen many times. DNA of the CDR3: TGTGCCAGCAGCCAAGCGGGGGTCCATTGGACAGATACGCAGTATTTT. This sequence encodes CASSQAGVHWTDTQYF. This rearrangement joins TRBV3-1 to TRBJ2-3; perhaps TRBD2 as D (6 bases). The CDR3 consists of 16 residues. Germline lookup yields CDR1 LGHDT and CDR2 YNNKEL (reference sequence). Trimming pared 1 base from V and 3 bases from J, leaving 14 bases between.

This clonotype was seen repeatedly, ten times or more. The chain couples TRBV5-1 to TRBJ2-7; TRBD2 is a possible D gene (6 bases). The CDR3 consists of 15 residues. The germline V gene encodes CDR1 SGHRS and CDR2 YFSETQ. With 0 bases removed from V and 3 bases from J, the gap between germline ends came to 13 bases. The CDR3 DNA reads as TGCGCCAGCAGCTTGGTACGGGGGAAAGGCTACGAGCAGTACTTC. It specifies CASSLVRGKGYEQYF.

The sample holds many counts of this clonotype. The rearrangement joins TRBV5-1 to TRBJ2-7; D remains ambiguous. Germline V gives CDR1 SGHRS, CDR2 YFSETQ. The V end was cut by 3 bases, the J end by 8 bases, with 18 bases between. The CDR3 sequence is 14 residues long. Here the CDR3 DNA reads TGCGCCAGCAGCTCATCCTCGGGCACCGTAAAGCAGTACTTC. Translated: CASSSSSGTVKQYF.

This clonotype was seen repeatedly, ten times or more. The chain uses TRBV20-1 and TRBJ1-3, with TRBD1 identical over 10 bases. Germline V gene data show CDR1 as DFQATT and CDR2 as SNEGSKA (reference sequence). V shed 5 bases and J 2 bases; nucleotides not matched to a gene: 6. The CDR3 is made up of 15 amino acids. CDR3 in amino acids: CSASTGTGAGNTIYF. For the CDR3, the DNA is TGCAGTGCTTCGACCGGGACAGGGGCTGGAAACACCATATATTTT.

The chain has TRBV20-1 and TRBJ2-3, with D possibly being TRBD1 (6 bases). Germline loops: CDR1 DFQATT, CDR2 SNEGSKA (reference sequence). The CDR3 length is 14 residues. Trimming took 1 base from V and 2 from J, leaving 10 bases between them. CDR3 DNA sequence: TGCAGTGCTAGAGTGGGGGACACCACAGATACGCAGTATTTT. It specifies CSARVGDTTDTQYF.

This clonotype was counted ten times or more. The chain uses TRBV30 and TRBJ2-7, with 8 bases aligning to TRBD1. The V gene's germline CDR1 is GTSNPN and CDR2 SVGIG (reference sequence). This CDR3 comprises 15 residues. With V trimmed by 2 bases and J by 7 bases, 13 bases remained unmatched. The CDR3 region has the DNA TGTGCCTGGAGTCCGACCGGTCAGGGGGCGATAGAGCAGTACTTC. Encoded protein: CAWSPTGQGAIEQYF.

The sample holds many counts of this clonotype. The J gene is TRBJ1-1, the V gene TRBV7-9; weak D call: TRBD1 (5 bases). The CDR3 length is 13 residues. The germline V and J ends were trimmed by 3 bases and 4 bases, with 9 bases remaining between them. CDR1 is SEHNR, CDR2 FQNEAQ, per germline (reference sequence). CDR3 amino acids: CASSLGGGTEAFF. The CDR3 DNA follows: TGTGCCAGCAGCTTGGGGGGGGGCACTGAAGCTTTCTTT.

The chain couples TRBV9 to TRBJ2-1; TRBD2 matches at 9 bases. V gave up 4 bases and J gave up 7 bases; unmatched junction bases: 18. This CDR3 contains 18 residues. CDR1 is SGDLS, CDR2 YYNGEE, per germline. In DNA, the CDR3 is TGTGCCAGCAGCCTCGAGGGGGCCCTAGCGGGGCCGGGGAATGAGCAGTTCTTC. Protein product: CASSLEGALAGPGNEQFF.

This clonotype has ten or more counts. This sequence joins TRBV3-1 and TRBJ2-2; D gene uncertain. The V end was cut by 4 bases, the J end by 7 bases, with 7 bases between. The length of the CDR3 is 12 residues. The germline CDR1 and CDR2 sequences are LGHDT and YNNKEL (reference sequence). DNA for the CDR3: TGTGCCAGCAGCCCGAGGAACGGGGAGCTGTTTTTT. Protein product: CASSPRNGELFF. Complete variable domain (other parts from reference TRBV3-1 and TRBJ2-2): DTAVSQTPKYLVTQMGNDKSIKCEQNLGHDTMYWYKQDSKKFLKIMFSYNNKELIINETVPNRFSPKSPDKAHLNLHINSLELGDSAVYFCASSPRNGELFFGEGSRLTVL.

This clonotype was detected only a few times. The chain carries TRBV3-1 and TRBJ2-2; D is uncertain. The germline gives CDR1 LGHDT, CDR2 YNNKEL (reference sequence). This CDR3 has 14 amino acids. Trimming pared 4 bases from V and 4 bases from J, leaving 10 bases between. The CDR3 bases are TGTGCCAGCAGCCCAGAGAGATCCACCGGGGAGCTGTTTTTT. It is translated as CASSPERSTGELFF.

This clonotype was picked up many times. V gene TRBV20-1 combines with J gene TRBJ2-2; TRBD2 agrees at 8 bases. After removal of 3 bases from V and 3 bases from J, the junction contained 9 bases not matched to a gene. Germline values: CDR1 DFQATT, CDR2 SNEGSKA (reference sequence). There are 16 residues in the CDR3. Written as DNA, the CDR3 is TGCAGTGCTAGTACCCCCGAGCGGGGGCACACCGGGGAGCTGTTTTTT. Protein sequence: CSASTPERGHTGELFF.

The chain has TRBV11-2 and TRBJ2-5; no clear D gene. Germline CDR1 reads SGHAT; CDR2 reads FQNNGV. V was shortened by 3 bases and J by 5 bases, with 7 bases between the two germline ends. This CDR3 has 12 amino acids. CDR3 bases: TGTGCCAGCAGCTTCAAAGGGGAGACCCAGTACTTC. Encoded protein: CASSFKGETQYF.

Only a few counts were recorded for this clonotype. CDR3 residues: CASSVGPGQSSNYGYTF. The CDR3 coding sequence is TGTGCCAGCAGCGTAGGCCCTGGCCAGAGTTCTAACTATGGCTACACCTTC. The chain is built from TRBV9 and TRBJ1-2; D is unclear. Looked up from germline, CDR1 is SGDLS and CDR2 is YYNGEE. The CDR3 has 17 amino acids. Trimming shortened V by 0 bases and J by 0 bases, and 15 bases separated the two germline ends.

V and J are TRBV4-3 and TRBJ2-5; no definite D call. Trimming pared 2 bases from V and 7 bases from J, leaving 11 bases between. The CDR3 runs 13 residues. CDR1 and CDR2 (germline): LGHNA, YSLEER. The CDR3, as DNA: TGCGCCAGCAGCCAACTTGACCACGGGACCCAGTACTTC. It yields the protein CASSQLDHGTQYF.

This chain uses TRBV4-3 with TRBJ2-1; D not resolved. The germline V gene encodes CDR1 LGHNA and CDR2 YSLEER. This CDR3 has 15 amino acids. With 0 bases removed from V and 3 bases from J, the gap between germline ends came to 9 bases. The CDR3, as DNA: TGCGCCAGCAGCCAAGAAACAGCTATCTACAATGAGCAGTTCTTC. Its protein is CASSQETAIYNEQFF.

The CDR3 region is CASATGASYEQYF. The CDR3 DNA sequence: TGTGCCAGCGCCACCGGGGCGTCCTACGAGCAGTACTTC. The rearrangement joins TRBV6-1 to TRBJ2-7; D tentatively fits TRBD1 or TRBD2 (5 bases each). The germline V gene has CDR1 MNHNS and CDR2 SASEGT. V dropped 8 bases and J dropped 1 base, with 12 bases sitting between them. This CDR3 contains 13 residues.

This clonotype was detected many times. The CDR3 here is CASSPGTGEPDTQYF. The CDR3 DNA sequence: TGTGCCAGCTCTCCCGGGACAGGGGAGCCAGATACGCAGTATTTT. V is TRBV18 and J is TRBJ2-3, with 10 bases identical to TRBD1. Germline V gives CDR1 KGHSH, CDR2 LQKENI. The J segment lost 4 bases and the V segment lost 6 bases, leaving 7 bases of the junction unmatched. The CDR3 has 15 residues.

This clonotype was recorded a few times. J is TRBJ1-6 and V is TRBV6-2 or TRBV6-3; weak D call: TRBD1 (6 bases). Per germline, CDR1 MNHEY and CDR2 SVGEGT. Trimming pared 3 bases from V and 6 bases from J, leaving 21 bases between. The CDR3 sequence is 18 residues long. In nucleotides, the CDR3 is TGTGCCAGCAGTTATTTGCAGGGGAGGGGGGGGGGTAATTCACCCCTCCACTTT. Translation: CASSYLQGRGGGNSPLHF.

J is TRBJ2-2 and V is TRBV11-1; 7 nucleotides align to TRBD1. After removal of 5 bases from V and 7 bases from J, the junction contained 13 bases not matched to a gene. The CDR3 covers 16 residues. The V gene's germline CDR1 is SGHAT and CDR2 FQDESV (reference sequence). The CDR3 DNA sequence: TGTGCCAGCAGCCGCTCCGGAACAGGGGCCAGCGGGGAGCTGTTTTTT. It specifies CASSRSGTGASGELFF. Combining the CDR3 with reference TRBV11-1 and TRBJ2-2 gives the whole variable domain EAEVAQSPRYKITEKSQAVAFWCDPISGHATLYWYRQILGQGPELLVQFQDESVVDDSQLPKDRFSAERLKGVDSTLKIQPAELGDSAMYLCASSRSGTGASGELFFGEGSRLTVL.

This clonotype was counted only a few times. This sequence may be a read error, since a much larger clone differs from it by one base. This chain connects TRBV12-3 or TRBV12-4 to TRBJ2-7; possibly TRBD2 for D (5 bases). The CDR3 runs to 13 residues. The CDR3 loop reads CASSLGGLYEQHF. DNA of the CDR3: TGTGCCAGCAGTTTAGGAGGGCTCTACGAGCAGCACTTC.

This clonotype occurred many times. The chain carries TRBV7-8 and TRBJ2-3; no firm D call. The CDR3 length is 15 residues. The V end was cut by 3 bases, the J end by 6 bases, with 16 bases between. The germline gives CDR1 SGHVS, CDR2 FQNEAQ. The DNA of the CDR3 is TGTGCCAGCAGCTTGACACTTTTGGTGGGGGATACGCAGTATTTT. Its protein product is CASSLTLLVGDTQYF.

This clonotype was seen ten or more times. The V call is TRBV29-1, the J call TRBJ2-5; 11 bases line up with TRBD2. The CDR3 covers 13 residues. Trimming cost V 7 bases and J 4 bases; bases outside gene matches: 5. CDR1 and CDR2 (germline): SQVTM, ANQGSEA. CDR3 sequence: CSADLAGGETQYF. Here the CDR3 DNA reads TGCAGCGCCGACCTAGCGGGGGGAGAGACCCAGTACTTC.